Shown below are 15 T cell receptor beta chains from a single sample sequenced in a study of cytomegalovirus exposure and HLA in healthy donors. Both 60 Vbeta primers and 13 Jbeta primers went into the PCR. The assay was immunoSEQ multiplex PCR, and TCRdb's table has in-frame clones only and misses some. The top ten clones hold 1.5% to 2% of a sample with around 190,000 clones, about four fifths of them seen once. Material for sequencing was PBMCs. These receptors all stem from a man between 18 and 35 years old in good health and CMV-seronegative.

This chain joins TRBV7-9 and TRBJ1-5; D remains unclear. From germline, CDR1 is SEHNR and CDR2 FQNEAQ (reference sequence). The germline V and J ends were trimmed by 5 bases and 3 bases, with 11 bases remaining between them. This CDR3 is built from 14 residues. The DNA for the CDR3 is TGTGCCAGCAGCGTGACTGATGCCAATCAGCCCCAGCATTTT. It specifies CASSVTDANQPQHF.

The genes are TRBV5-1 and TRBJ2-3; 7 bases line up with TRBD2. V shed 0 bases and J 3 bases; nucleotides not matched to a gene: 4. This CDR3 comprises 15 residues. CDR1 and CDR2 from the germline V gene are SGHRS and YFSETQ. This CDR3 is CASSLGGSRTDTQYF. CDR3 in DNA: TGCGCCAGCAGCTTGGGCGGGAGTCGTACAGATACGCAGTATTTT. The entire variable domain, with the rest obtained from reference TRBV5-1 and TRBJ2-3, is as follows: KAGVTQTPRYLIKTRGQQVTLSCSPISGHRSVSWYQQTPGQGLQFLFEYFSETQRNKGNFPGRFSGRQFSNSRSEMNVSTLELGDSALYLCASSLGGSRTDTQYFGPGTRLTVL.

V usage is TRBV5-5 and J usage is TRBJ1-2, with D unclear. V was trimmed by 5 bases and J by 8 bases, leaving 13 bases between them. Looked up from germline, CDR1 is SGHKS and CDR2 is YYEKEE (reference sequence). The CDR3 is 12 residues long. CDR3 in DNA: TGTGCCAGCAGACCTCCGACCGGGGGCTACACCTTC. This encodes CASRPPTGGYTF. The full variable domain, completed using reference TRBV5-5 and TRBJ1-2, is DAGVTQSPTHLIKTRGQQVTLRCSPISGHKSVSWYQQVLGQGPQFIFQYYEKEERGRGNFPDRFSARQFPNYSSELNVNALLLGDSALYLCASRPPTGGYTFGSGTRLTVV.

In this sample, this clone turned up once. The rearrangement links TRBV4-1 to TRBJ1-4, with 8 bases aligning to TRBD1. This CDR3 contains 15 residues. The V and J ends lost 3 bases and 3 bases, in that order; junction bases with no gene match: 3. In germline, CDR1 is MGHRA, CDR2 YSYEKL. In DNA form, the CDR3 reads TGCGCCAGCAGCCATCAGGGGGCTGCTAATGAAAAACTGTTTTTT. This encodes CASSHQGAANEKLFF.

V and J are TRBV7-2 and TRBJ2-7; D is possibly TRBD2 (6 bases). The CDR3 spans 14 residues. CDR1 is SGHTA and CDR2 is FQGNSA in the germline V gene. The V and J ends lost 5 bases and 2 bases respectively, with 13 bases between them. In DNA form, the CDR3 reads TGTGCCAGCAGCCCGGGAGTAAGTACCTACGAGCAGTACTTC. Translation gives CASSPGVSTYEQYF.

The V gene is TRBV5-5, the J gene TRBJ1-5; D ambiguous. The CDR3 covers 16 residues. With 0 bases removed from V and 1 base from J, the gap between germline ends came to 11 bases. Germline V lookup: CDR1 SGHKS, CDR2 YYEKEE (reference sequence). The CDR3 reads CASSLVGRTSNQPQHF. The CDR3 nucleotides are TGTGCCAGCAGCTTGGTTGGGAGGACGAGCAATCAGCCCCAGCATTTT.

The chain carries TRBV29-1 and TRBJ2-5; 7 bases are a match to TRBD1. CDR3 length: 13 amino acids. The ends lost 7 bases at V and 2 bases at J; junction bases unmatched: 7. Germline V gene data show CDR1 as SQVTM and CDR2 as ANQGSEA. The CDR3 loop is CSGGPGGQETQYF. Here the CDR3 DNA reads TGCAGCGGAGGGCCAGGGGGACAAGAGACCCAGTACTTC.

The chain recombines TRBV5-1 with TRBJ2-7; weak D call: TRBD1 (5 bases). V dropped 0 bases and J dropped 1 base, with 14 bases sitting between them. There are 16 residues in the CDR3. Germline-derived CDR1 and CDR2 are SGHRS and YFSETQ. The CDR3 bases are TGCGCCAGCAGCTTGGCCGCGCAGGGTAGTTCCTACGAGCAGTACTTC. Translation gives CASSLAAQGSSYEQYF.

The V call is TRBV4-3, the J call TRBJ2-3, with 9 bases matching TRBD1. CDR1 is LGHNA, CDR2 YSLEER, per germline. CDR3 size: 14 residues. Unmatched junction bases numbered 7, after V lost 6 bases and J lost 6 bases. In DNA form, the CDR3 reads TGCGCCAGCAGTACAGGGGGCGCTCAGGATACGCAGTATTTT. This sequence encodes CASSTGGAQDTQYF.

This clone was found a few times. V gene TRBV13 combines with J gene TRBJ1-4; 7 bases agree with TRBD1. Germline V gene lookup returns CDR1 PRHDT and CDR2 FYEKMQ (reference sequence). V lost 5 bases and J lost 7; bases outside the gene matches: 10. The CDR3 extends over 15 amino acids. DNA for the CDR3: TGTGCCAGCAGCCGACAGGGACCGAGCGGTGAAAAACTGTTTTTT. It specifies CASSRQGPSGEKLFF.

The rearrangement joins TRBV10-3 to TRBJ2-2; a possible D gene is TRBD1 (5 bases). Trimming stripped 2 bases from V and 1 base from J, with 11 bases between. The V gene's germline CDR1 is ENHRY and CDR2 SYGVKD. CDR3 length: 16 amino acids. The CDR3 loop is CAISERQGRNTGELFF. CDR3 nucleotide sequence: TGTGCCATCAGTGAGCGCCAGGGAAGGAACACCGGGGAGCTGTTTTTT.

The J gene is TRBJ2-7, the V gene TRBV7-2; possible D gene TRBD2, 5 bases. CDR1 is SGHTA and CDR2 is FQGNSA in the germline V gene. V dropped 4 bases and J dropped 2 bases, with 21 bases sitting between them. The CDR3 is 17 residues long. DNA of the CDR3: TGTGCCAGCAGCTCACGGGGTCCAGACCTCCTCCCCTACGAGCAGTACTTC. Translation: CASSSRGPDLLPYEQYF.

V and J are TRBV5-6 and TRBJ1-4, with 8 positions matching TRBD1. The CDR3 consists of 14 residues. The V gene end was trimmed by 2 bases and the J gene end by 8 bases; junction bases not matched to a gene: 5. Germline V lookup: CDR1 SGHDT, CDR2 YYEEEE. The CDR3: CASSFGQGAEKLFF. The CDR3 DNA reads TGTGCCAGCAGCTTTGGCCAGGGGGCGGAAAAACTGTTTTTT.

The gene calls are TRBV5-4 and TRBJ2-7; TRBD1 aligns across 10 bases. The CDR3 has 14 residues. Germline trimming cut 2 bases from V and 5 bases from J; bases unmatched to any gene: 4. Per the germline V gene, CDR1 is SGHNT and CDR2 is YYREEE (reference sequence). CDR3 protein: CASSLMTGGHEQYF. CDR3 coding DNA: TGTGCCAGCAGCTTAATGACAGGGGGCCACGAGCAGTACTTC.

The chain couples TRBV9 to TRBJ2-1; D may be TRBD1 (5 bases). The germline V gene encodes CDR1 SGDLS and CDR2 YYNGEE. V was shortened by 0 bases and J by 7 bases, with 11 bases between the two germline ends. The CDR3 is made up of 14 amino acids. The CDR3 region is CASSVGGGTNEQFF. In nucleotides, the CDR3 is TGTGCCAGCAGCGTAGGGGGCGGAACAAATGAGCAGTTCTTC.